This note documents a single T cell receptor beta chain sequence. The antigen remains undetermined. The data stem from a study of blood T cells in healthy people across ages. Points from the study as a whole: As naive T cell percentage varied, TCR beta diversity correlated strongly with it.

Then a second PCR, running about 6 to 12 cycles, was carried out with a sample-barcoded 5' primer and a J-beta primer mix. TCRdb ran MiXCR on the 5' RACE reads and lists one entry per CDR3 protein. This table has hundreds of thousands of distinct CDR3 sequences, approximately 44% appearing once. Trimming removed 4 bases at V and 4 bases at J, with 17 bases between. The V gene's germline CDR1 is SGDLS and CDR2 YYNGEE. The CDR3 consists of 15 residues. This receptor was taken from a man between 60 and 75 years old in good health. Sequenced material: blood. V is TRBV9 and J is TRBJ1-1; D remains ambiguous. The CDR3 loop is CASSLSPLSGTEAFF. The CDR3 DNA reads TGTGCCAGCAGCCTCTCCCCCCTCTCAGGCACTGAAGCTTTCTTT. The whole variable domain, remainder taken from reference TRBV9 and TRBJ1-1, is DSGVTQTPKHLITATGQRVTLRCSPRSGDLSVYWYQQSLDQGLQFLIQYYNGEERAKGNILERFSAQQFPDLHSELNLSSLELGDSALYFCASSLSPLSGTEAFFGQGTRLTVV.